This T cell receptor beta chain was documented in a study of CD8+ T cells in alopecia areata (dated by TCRdb to the late 2010s). Regarding the complete study: Treated patients were enrolled in an open-label pilot trial of oral tofacitinib at 5 to 10 mg twice daily for moderate-to-severe alopecia areata. Tofacitinib was administered for 6 to 18 months, and 6 months of follow-up off drug were then conducted to assess delayed response and recurrence. The SALT score, which quantifies the percentage of affected scalp surface area, was used to measure disease severity in treated patients. In both human patients and the C3H/HeJ mouse model, the study applied high-throughput TCRbeta sequencing to look at T cell clonal expansion in alopecia areata. Scalp tissue and sorted CD4+ and CD8+ peripheral blood T cells from patchy and totalis/universalis alopecia areata patients and from healthy controls were covered by human TCRbeta sequencing. Biopsies were taken from tofacitinib-treated patients at baseline and at 4 and 24 weeks of treatment, and a later scalp biopsy was taken in several of the tofacitinib-treated patients. Scalp clonality was compared across normal scalp (n=4), patchy alopecia areata scalp (n=8), and alopecia totalis/universalis scalp (n=8). RNA was extracted with the PAXgene miRNA kit for fixed scalp, the miRNeasy kit for PBMCs, and the RNeasy kit for mouse skin. immunoSEQ multiplex PCR using 35 Vbeta forward primers and 13 Jbeta reverse primers was used to amplify TCRbeta CDR3 regions.

Note on this clone: Its specific antigen is unknown. No quality values exist for individual bases; no much larger clone is one base distant.

Compared with germline, V lacks 7 bases and J lacks 4 bases; bases without a gene match: 6. The CDR3 has 14 amino acids, counting the end cysteine and phenylalanine. Here the CDR3 DNA is all that survives: 42 bases in frame from base 1. CDR1 SQVTM and CDR2 ANQGSEA are derived from the germline V gene. The full study reports these points: With tofacitinib, both scalp clonality and the number of expanded CD8+ clones among the top 100 scalp clones went down significantly. Compared with mice, TCR sequences shared between patients were less clear, possibly partly because of HLA diversity across the patient population. Many expanded lesional clones persisted in scalp and blood during tofacitinib treatment, which may partly explain relapse after stopping treatment. Lesional scalp, especially in alopecia totalis/universalis, showed higher clonality and more expanded CD8+ clones than normal scalp, suggesting antigenic drive. Unlike mouse skin, which is dominated by gammadelta T cells, normal human skin has resident alphabeta T cells that are also sequenced, and this complicates analysis of the scalp TCR repertoire. The treated cohort was small, with a single nonresponder, so links between baseline CD8+ expansion and response need larger studies.

Libraries were constructed by the immunoSEQ multiplex PCR assay. RNA was extracted from all samples and reverse transcribed into cDNA, which served as template for TCR sequencing. SuperScript III was used for first-strand cDNA synthesis, primed with a 2:1 mix of oligo-dT and random hexamers. A synthetic immune receptor repertoire was used to gauge amplification bias, and whatever bias remained was removed computationally. The authors processed their data as follows. Raw reads were preprocessed to remove errors, and CDR3 was defined according to IMGT conventions as the region from the conserved cysteine to phenylalanine. Clonality was computed as 1 minus the Shannon entropy, with the entropy normalized by log2 of the number of productive unique TCRs. Whether each scalp clone was CD4 or CD8 was inferred by checking scalp TCRbeta sequences against the CD4 and CD8 repertoires from sorted blood. TCRdb limited this immuneACCESS table to in-frame rearrangements with V and J called. A share of clones is missing; checked studies link under half to unresolved V genes, and the rest is unexplained. That table supplies the V and J calls and clone size; D and trimming were determined from the DNA. This sample has about 190,000 clones in its table, and around 56% of those were observed once. Jointly, the top ten make up around 0.69% of the sample.

The time point label, read with the paper, signifies: less than five weeks on oral tofacitinib. The treatment or condition label here, explained by the study, means: oral pan-JAK inhibitor, 5-10 mg twice daily. Peripheral blood and lesional scalp punch biopsies were obtained from patients with alopecia areata. PBMCs were isolated by density centrifugation and stained for CD3, CD4 and CD8, and CD4+ and CD8+ T cells were sorted on a FACSAria. The chain uses TRBV29-1 and TRBJ2-2; TRBD1 fits 10 bases in the junction. Source: CD4+ T cells sorted from blood, taken at week 4, from a patient treated with tofacitinib. This TCR derives from a human donor with alopecia areata. This receptor carries the CDR3 CSAWTGGSTGELFF. The DNA reads TGCAGCGCCTGGACAGGGGGAAGCACCGGGGAGCTGTTTTTT.